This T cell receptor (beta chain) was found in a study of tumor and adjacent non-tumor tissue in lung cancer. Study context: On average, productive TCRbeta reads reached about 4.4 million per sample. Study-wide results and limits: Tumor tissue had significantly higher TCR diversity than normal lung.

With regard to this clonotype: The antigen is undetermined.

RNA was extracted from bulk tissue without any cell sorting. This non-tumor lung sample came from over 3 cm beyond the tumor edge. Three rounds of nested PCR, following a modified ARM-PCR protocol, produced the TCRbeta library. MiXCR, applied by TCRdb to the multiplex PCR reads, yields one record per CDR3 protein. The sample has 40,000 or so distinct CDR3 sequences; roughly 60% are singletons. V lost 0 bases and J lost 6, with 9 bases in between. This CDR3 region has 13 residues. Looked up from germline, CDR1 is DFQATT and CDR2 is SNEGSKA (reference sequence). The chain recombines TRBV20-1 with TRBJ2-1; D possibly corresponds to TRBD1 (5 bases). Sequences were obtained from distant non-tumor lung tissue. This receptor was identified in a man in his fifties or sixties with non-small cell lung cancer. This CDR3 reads CSARDQGINEQFF. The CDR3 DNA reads TGCAGTGCTAGAGATCAGGGTATCAATGAGCAGTTCTTC.